Sequencing of this T cell receptor beta chain was carried out in a study of shared clonotypes between healthy human individuals. Profiling relied on immunoSEQ multiplex PCR, and the TCRdb table lists in-frame clones only, not all of them. Of just over 2,000,000 clones in the sample, around 96% are singletons; the top ten hold 0.85% to 1.3%. This clone was seen just once. Antigen specificity is unknown. V gave up 7 bases and J gave up 4 bases, with 13 bases separating them. The germline V gene encodes CDR1 MNHEY and CDR2 SVGAGI. The CDR3 is 13 amino acids. Study-wide points: Owing to a small donor count, the genetic and exposure-history diversity represented was limited. Compared with memory subsets, naive subsets generally had larger estimated richness. Sampling used blood alone; tissue repertoires probably differ. Non-shared clonotypes had lower generation probabilities than those shared by all four donors.

Naive CD8 cells, CD45RO-negative and positively selected for CCR7, excluded terminally differentiated effector memory CD45RA+ cells. Input material: naive CD8+ T cells sorted from blood. This receptor was identified in a man aged 18-30 years in good health. The V gene is TRBV6-5, the J gene TRBJ1-1, with a weak D call TRBD1 (6 bases). The CDR3 region is CASKPTGTTEAFF. The CDR3 coding sequence is TGTGCCAGCAAGCCGACAGGTACCACTGAAGCTTTCTTT.